Here is one TCR beta chain with its context. This record comes from a study of shared clonotypes between healthy human individuals. On the study more broadly: Donors, aged 18 to 49, were two women and three men.

Naivety among CD8 cells was defined by CD45RO negativity and positive CCR7 selection, thereby excluding terminally differentiated effector memory CD45RA+ cells. Produced via immunoSEQ multiplex PCR; TCRdb's table is partial and in-frame only. The data contain approximately 600,000 clones, 85% to 95% of them seen just once; the ten biggest clones take up approximately 0.11%. The CDR3 is 16 residues long. Trimming cost V 4 bases and J 5 bases; bases outside gene matches: 5. Germline values: CDR1 MGHRA, CDR2 YSYEKL. The receptor's source is a woman aged 25 to 39 in good health. Specimen: naive CD8+ T cells sorted from blood. The chain carries TRBV4-1 and TRBJ2-5, with 15 bases lining up with TRBD2. CDR3 sequence: CASSPTGTSGRETQYF. The CDR3 DNA follows: TGCGCCAGCAGCCCGACCGGGACTAGCGGGAGGGAGACCCAGTACTTC.